A single sample gave rise to the 10 T cell receptor beta chains below, sequenced in a study of cytotoxic CD8 clonotypes in ibrutinib-treated CLL (dated by TCRdb to about 2021). The method was the immunoSEQ multiplex PCR assay. TCRdb obtained this table from immuneACCESS and retained in-frame rearrangements with V and J assigned. These tables miss some clones; where compared with another copy, unresolved V genes account for less than half of the shortfall, and the remainder is unexplained. This sample has 5,500 or so clones in its table, and about three quarters of those were observed once. 35% to 50% of the sample belongs to the ten largest clones. This sample comprised PBMCs, obtained before ibrutinib treatment. Receptor source: a human donor with chronic lymphocytic leukemia.

A few counts support this clone. V and J are TRBV18 and TRBJ1-3, with 7 positions matching TRBD1. With 5 bases clipped from V and 0 bases from J, the junction kept 10 bases outside the gene matches. CDR1 is KGHSH, CDR2 LQKENI, per germline. There are 17 residues in the CDR3. The CDR3 reads CASSSRGRDSSGNTIYF. CDR3 bases: TGTGCCAGCTCATCACGAGGGCGGGACAGCTCTGGAAACACCATATATTTT. Filled out from reference TRBV18 and TRBJ1-3, the complete variable domain reads NAGVMQNPRHLVRRRGQEARLRCSPMKGHSHVYWYRQLPEEGLKFMVYLQKENIIDESGMPKERFSAEFPKEGPSILRIQQVVRGDSAAYFCASSSRGRDSSGNTIYFGEGSWLTVV.

This chain joins TRBV13 and TRBJ2-5; D is ambiguous. Trimming removed 5 bases at V and 3 bases at J, with 10 bases between. The CDR3 has 13 residues. Germline V gene sequence: CDR1 PRHDT, CDR2 FYEKMQ (reference sequence). The CDR3 here is CASSRWTEETQYF. Here the CDR3 DNA reads TGTGCCAGCAGCCGCTGGACCGAAGAGACCCAGTACTTC.

The rearrangement uses TRBV11-2 and TRBJ2-3; a weak D match, TRBD1 (5 bases). Trimming shortened V by 5 bases and J by 0 bases, and 21 bases separated the two germline ends. From germline, CDR1 is SGHAT and CDR2 FQNNGV. The CDR3 has 18 residues. CDR3 coding DNA: TGTGCCAGCAGCCCCCGCTTGACAGACCAGACTAGCACAGATACGCAGTATTTT. It is translated as CASSPRLTDQTSTDTQYF.

This clone has more than one count but fewer than ten. The V gene is TRBV19, the J gene TRBJ1-5, with 7 nucleotides matching TRBD1. The CDR3 covers 18 residues. V lost 4 bases, J lost 5 bases, and 17 bases stayed unmatched. The germline CDR1 and CDR2 sequences are LNHDA and SQIVND (reference sequence). CDR3 region: CASSSRGSTGRVHQPQHF. For the CDR3, the DNA is TGTGCCAGTAGTAGTCGAGGGTCGACAGGGAGGGTACATCAGCCCCAGCATTTT. Full variable domain (rest looked up from reference TRBV19 and TRBJ1-5): DGGITQSPKYLFRKEGQNVTLSCEQNLNHDAMYWYRQDPGQGLRLIYYSQIVNDFQKGDIAEGYSVSREKKESFPLTVTSAQKNPTAFYLCASSSRGSTGRVHQPQHFGDGTRLSIL.

This chain connects TRBV19 to TRBJ1-5, with a tentative D call TRBD1 (5 bases). This CDR3 is built from 16 residues. V dropped 1 base and J dropped 3 bases, with 13 bases sitting between them. Germline lookup yields CDR1 LNHDA and CDR2 SQIVND (reference sequence). CDR3 protein: CASSIAPAGYNQPQHF. In DNA, the CDR3 is TGTGCCAGTAGTATAGCCCCTGCAGGGTACAATCAGCCCCAGCATTTT.

This clone was counted between two and nine times. The chain is built from TRBV10-3 and TRBJ2-2; 9 nucleotides match TRBD1. The germline V gene encodes CDR1 ENHRY and CDR2 SYGVKD. The CDR3 is 16 amino acids. Trimming took 4 bases from V and 6 from J; bases not matched to a gene: 9. This CDR3 is CAISGSGTGTSGELFF. In nucleotides, the CDR3 is TGTGCCATCAGTGGGTCCGGGACAGGGACGTCCGGGGAGCTGTTTTTT.

V usage is TRBV5-1 and J usage is TRBJ1-1; 7 bases fit TRBD1. Germline trimming cut 2 bases from V and 1 base from J; bases unmatched to any gene: 2. Germline CDR1 reads SGHRS; CDR2 reads YFSETQ. This CDR3 contains 14 residues. The CDR3 sequence: CASSFEGANTEAFF. The CDR3 region has the DNA TGCGCCAGCAGCTTCGAGGGGGCGAACACTGAAGCTTTCTTT.

The genes are TRBV7-3 and TRBJ1-3, with unresolved D. V was clipped by 2 bases and J by 4 bases, with 6 bases between them. Germline V gives CDR1 SGHTA, CDR2 FQGTGA. The CDR3 totals 13 residues. CDR3 amino acids: CASSLGRGNTIYF. CDR3 nucleotide sequence: TGTGCCAGCAGCTTAGGCCGAGGAAACACCATATATTTT.

The V and J genes are TRBV9 and TRBJ2-6; D gene uncertain. CDR3 length: 13 amino acids. Trimming took 4 bases from V and 0 from J, leaving 2 bases between them. Germline V CDR1 and CDR2: SGDLS, YYNGEE. The CDR3 reads CASSFSGANVLTF. The CDR3 DNA is TGTGCCAGCAGCTTCTCTGGGGCCAACGTCCTGACTTTC.

This rearrangement joins TRBV12-1 to TRBJ2-6; the D call in the table, TRBD1, was not verified against the DNA. TRBV12-1 is a listed pseudogene. The CDR3 spans 18 residues. The CDR3 sequence: CASSTIPIGQSRANVLTF. CDR3 bases: TGTGCCAGCAGCACAATCCCTATAGGACAAAGTCGGGCCAACGTCCTGACTTTC.